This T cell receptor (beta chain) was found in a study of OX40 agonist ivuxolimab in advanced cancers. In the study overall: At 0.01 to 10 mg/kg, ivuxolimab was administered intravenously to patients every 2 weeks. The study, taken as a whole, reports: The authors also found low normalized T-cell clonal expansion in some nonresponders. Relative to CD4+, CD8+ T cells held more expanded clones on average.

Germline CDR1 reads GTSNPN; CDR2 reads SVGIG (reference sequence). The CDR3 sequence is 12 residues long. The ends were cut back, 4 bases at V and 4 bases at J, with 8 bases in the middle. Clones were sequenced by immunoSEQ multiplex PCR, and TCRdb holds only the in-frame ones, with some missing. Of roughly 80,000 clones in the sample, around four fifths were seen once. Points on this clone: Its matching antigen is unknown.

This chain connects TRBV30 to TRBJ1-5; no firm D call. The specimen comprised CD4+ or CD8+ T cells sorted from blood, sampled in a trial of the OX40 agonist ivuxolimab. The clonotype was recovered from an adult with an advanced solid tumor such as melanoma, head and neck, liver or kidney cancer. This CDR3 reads CAWNRGNQPQHF. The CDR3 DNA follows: TGTGCCTGGAATAGAGGGAATCAGCCCCAGCATTTT.